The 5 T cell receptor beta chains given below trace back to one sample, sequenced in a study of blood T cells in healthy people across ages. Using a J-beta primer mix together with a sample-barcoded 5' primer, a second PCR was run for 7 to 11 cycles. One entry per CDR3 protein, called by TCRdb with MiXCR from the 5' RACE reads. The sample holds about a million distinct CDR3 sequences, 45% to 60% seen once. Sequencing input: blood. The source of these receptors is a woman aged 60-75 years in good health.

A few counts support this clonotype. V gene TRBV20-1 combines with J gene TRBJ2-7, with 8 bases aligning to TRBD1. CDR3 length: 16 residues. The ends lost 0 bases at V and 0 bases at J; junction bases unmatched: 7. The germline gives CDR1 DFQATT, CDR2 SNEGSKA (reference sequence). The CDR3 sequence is CSARDHSDRVSYEQYF. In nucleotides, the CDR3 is TGCAGTGCTAGAGATCACTCGGACAGGGTCTCCTACGAGCAGTACTTC.

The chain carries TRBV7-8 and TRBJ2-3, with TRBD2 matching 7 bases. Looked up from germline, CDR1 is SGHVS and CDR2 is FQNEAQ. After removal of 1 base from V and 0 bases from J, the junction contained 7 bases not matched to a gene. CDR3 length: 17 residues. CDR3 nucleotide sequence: TGTGCCAGCAGCTTAGGCGGGGGTAGCGGAAGCACAGATACGCAGTATTTT. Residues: CASSLGGGSGSTDTQYF.

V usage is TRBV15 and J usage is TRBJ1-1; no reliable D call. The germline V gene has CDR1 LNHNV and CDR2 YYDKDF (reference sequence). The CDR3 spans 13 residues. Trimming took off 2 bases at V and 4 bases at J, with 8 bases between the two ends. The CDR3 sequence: CATSRPFSTEAFF. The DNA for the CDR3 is TGTGCCACCAGCAGACCCTTCTCCACTGAAGCTTTCTTT. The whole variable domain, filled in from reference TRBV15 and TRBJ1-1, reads DAMVIQNPRYQVTQFGKPVTLSCSQTLNHNVMYWYQQKSSQAPKLLFHYYDKDFNNEADTPDNFQSRRPNTSFCFLDIRSPGLGDTAMYLCATSRPFSTEAFFGQGTRLTVV.

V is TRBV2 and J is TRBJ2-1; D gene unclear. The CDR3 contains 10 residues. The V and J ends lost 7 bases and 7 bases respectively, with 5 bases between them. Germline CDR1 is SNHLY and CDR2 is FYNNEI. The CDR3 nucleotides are TGTGCCAGCAAAGGTAATGAGCAGTTCTTC. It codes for CASKGNEQFF. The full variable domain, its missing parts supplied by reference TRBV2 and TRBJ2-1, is EPEVTQTPSHQVTQMGQEVILRCVPISNHLYFYWYRQILGQKVEFLVSFYNNEISEKSEIFDDQFSVERPDGSNFTLKIRSTKLEDSAMYFCASKGNEQFFGPGTRLTVL.

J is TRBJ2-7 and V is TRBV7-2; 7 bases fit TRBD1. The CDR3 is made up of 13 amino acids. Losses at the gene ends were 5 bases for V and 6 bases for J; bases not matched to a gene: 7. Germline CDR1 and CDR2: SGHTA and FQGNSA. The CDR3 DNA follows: TGTGCCAGCAGCCCCGGACAGGCTCTCGAGCAGTACTTC. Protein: CASSPGQALEQYF.